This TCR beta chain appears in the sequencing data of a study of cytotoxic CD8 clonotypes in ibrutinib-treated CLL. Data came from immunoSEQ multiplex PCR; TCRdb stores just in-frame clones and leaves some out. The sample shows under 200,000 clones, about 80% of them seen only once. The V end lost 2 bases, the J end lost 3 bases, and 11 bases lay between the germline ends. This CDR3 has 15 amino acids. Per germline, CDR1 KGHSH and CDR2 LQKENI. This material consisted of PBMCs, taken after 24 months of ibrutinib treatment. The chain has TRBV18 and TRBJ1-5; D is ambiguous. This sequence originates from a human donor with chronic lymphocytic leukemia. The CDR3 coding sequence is TGTGCCAGCTCACCATTGGACGGATACAATCAGCCCCAGCATTTT. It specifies CASSPLDGYNQPQHF.